This entry lists 18 T cell receptor beta chains sequenced from one sample in a study of shared clonotypes between healthy human individuals. Assay used: immunoSEQ multiplex PCR; TCRdb lists only in-frame clones, some missing. This table has about 580,000 clones, nearly 98% appearing once. Naive CD8 cells lacked CD45RO, underwent positive selection for CCR7 and left out terminally differentiated effector memory CD45RA+ cells. Source material: naive CD8+ T cells sorted from blood. These receptors all stem from a man aged 25-45 years in good health.

The chain uses TRBV29-1 and TRBJ1-2, with a possible D match to TRBD1 (5 bases). V shed 2 bases and J shed 8 bases, with 18 bases lying between them. This CDR3 region has 14 residues. Germline V gene data show CDR1 as SQVTM and CDR2 as ANQGSEA. DNA for the CDR3: TGCAGCGTTGAAAGGTCAGGACAAATTATAGGCTACACCTTC. This translates into CSVERSGQIIGYTF.

This clone was seen once. This rearrangement joins TRBV14 to TRBJ2-3; D gene ambiguous. Per the germline V gene, CDR1 is SGHDN and CDR2 is FVKESK. The CDR3 is 13 amino acids. Trimming took 0 bases from V and 4 from J, leaving 5 bases between them. In DNA form, the CDR3 reads TGTGCCAGCAGCCAAGAATCGGCAGATACGCAGTATTTT. This encodes CASSQESADTQYF.

The chain links TRBV28 to TRBJ2-2; 8 bases align to TRBD1. This CDR3 has 18 amino acids. Germline CDR1 MDHEN, CDR2 SYDVKM. V dropped 5 bases and J dropped 6; count of bases not matched to a gene: 17. CDR3 DNA sequence: TGTGCCAGCAGTAGCACCTTCCGGACAGGGCATCTTCCCGGGGAGCTGTTTTTT. Translation gives CASSSTFRTGHLPGELFF.

V is TRBV9 and J is TRBJ2-3, with 8 nucleotides matching TRBD1. Germline CDR1 SGDLS, CDR2 YYNGEE. The CDR3 runs to 14 residues. Trimming removed 0 bases from V and 3 bases from J; junction bases left unmatched: 0. DNA for the CDR3: TGTGCCAGCAGCGTAGGGACAGGGACAGATACGCAGTATTTT. It translates to CASSVGTGTDTQYF.

This sequence joins TRBV5-1 and TRBJ2-1; 10 nucleotides match TRBD1. Germline V gives CDR1 SGHRS, CDR2 YFSETQ. With V trimmed by 2 bases and J by 5 bases, 7 bases remained unmatched. CDR3 size: 16 residues. CDR3 sequence: CASSFVWDRGDNEQFF. The CDR3 nucleotides read TGCGCCAGCAGCTTCGTCTGGGACAGGGGCGACAATGAGCAGTTCTTC. Complete variable domain (other parts from reference TRBV5-1 and TRBJ2-1): KAGVTQTPRYLIKTRGQQVTLSCSPISGHRSVSWYQQTPGQGLQFLFEYFSETQRNKGNFPGRFSGRQFSNSRSEMNVSTLELGDSALYLCASSFVWDRGDNEQFFGPGTRLTVL.

The chain is built from TRBV11-2 and TRBJ2-7; tentatively, D is TRBD2 (6 bases). V dropped 2 bases and J dropped 5 bases, with 16 bases sitting between them. From germline, CDR1 is SGHAT and CDR2 FQNNGV. This CDR3 comprises 15 residues. CDR3 loop: CASSLIYGGRDEQYF. DNA for the CDR3: TGTGCCAGCAGCTTAATATACGGGGGACGCGACGAGCAGTACTTC.

The chain carries TRBV4-3 and TRBJ1-1, with 8 bases identical to TRBD1. Trimming at V came to 2 bases and at J to 11 bases, leaving 7 bases not matched to a gene. Germline loops: CDR1 LGHNA, CDR2 YSLEER. The CDR3 is 13 amino acids. The CDR3 nucleotides are TGCGCCAGCAGCCAATTAGGACAGGGTGAGGCTTTCTTT. As protein: CASSQLGQGEAFF.

This chain links TRBV4-2 with TRBJ2-1; TRBD2 is a possible D gene (5 bases). Between the trimmed V and J ends, which lost 0 bases and 8 bases, there was a span of 14 bases. The CDR3 runs 15 residues. Germline V gene lookup returns CDR1 LGHNA and CDR2 YNFKEQ. CDR3 nucleotide sequence: TGTGCCAGCAGCCAAGATTCGAGGGAATTCGATGAGCAGTTCTTC. Encoded protein: CASSQDSREFDEQFF.

The V call is TRBV29-1, the J call TRBJ2-1; D not resolved. V lost 5 bases and J 4 bases, leaving 15 bases between the germline ends. Germline CDR1 reads SQVTM; CDR2 reads ANQGSEA. The CDR3 contains 14 residues. The CDR3 bases are TGCAGCGTTATGGTCCAAGGTTCGTACAATGAGCAGTTCTTC. Protein: CSVMVQGSYNEQFF.

CDR3 bases: TGTGCCAGCAGTTTATCTAAGACAGGCTACGAGCAGTACTTC. Its protein product is CASSLSKTGYEQYF. The chain couples TRBV27 to TRBJ2-7; TRBD1 is a possible D gene (6 bases). The CDR3 spans 14 residues. Looked up from germline, CDR1 is MNHEY and CDR2 is SMNVEV (reference sequence). The V end lost 0 bases, the J end lost 3 bases, and 9 bases lay between the germline ends.

This clone is a singleton in its sample. The chain links TRBV10-2 to TRBJ2-2; 7 positions agree with TRBD2. After removal of 10 bases from V and 7 bases from J, the junction contained 18 bases not matched to a gene. CDR1 is WSHSY, CDR2 SAAADI, per germline. The CDR3 is made up of 16 amino acids. The CDR3 here is CATLPSGGSASGELFF. DNA for the CDR3: TGCGCCACCCTTCCTAGCGGAGGGTCGGCGAGCGGGGAGCTGTTTTTT.

The V call is TRBV29-1, the J call TRBJ1-2; TRBD1 matches 9 bases. V lost 4 bases and J lost 3; bases outside the gene matches: 12. Germline CDR1 and CDR2: SQVTM and ANQGSEA. The CDR3 has 16 amino acids. The CDR3 DNA follows: TGCAGCGTTGTTTCGCCAACAGGGGGCCTGGACTATGGCTACACCTTC. Translated: CSVVSPTGGLDYGYTF.

The chain joins TRBV4-1 to TRBJ1-2; 8 bases map to TRBD1. Germline values: CDR1 MGHRA, CDR2 YSYEKL. The V segment lost 4 bases and the J segment 4 bases; nucleotides outside the gene matches: 2. This CDR3 is built from 13 residues. The CDR3 bases are TGCGCCAGCAGCCCTCAGGGGGCCTATGGCTACACCTTC. Its translation is CASSPQGAYGYTF.

The J gene is TRBJ2-3, the V gene TRBV5-1; D is undetermined. The CDR3 is 15 amino acids. V was shortened by 4 bases and J by 4 bases, with 16 bases between the two germline ends. CDR1 and CDR2 from the germline V gene are SGHRS and YFSETQ. The DNA of the CDR3 is TGCGCCAGCAGCGTCCTCGGCGCTCCGGCAGATACGCAGTATTTT. Amino acid sequence: CASSVLGAPADTQYF. Full variable domain (missing parts from reference TRBV5-1 and TRBJ2-3): KAGVTQTPRYLIKTRGQQVTLSCSPISGHRSVSWYQQTPGQGLQFLFEYFSETQRNKGNFPGRFSGRQFSNSRSEMNVSTLELGDSALYLCASSVLGAPADTQYFGPGTRLTVL.

The chain combines TRBV19 with TRBJ1-1; 8 positions agree with TRBD1. V was clipped by 6 bases and J by 1 base; unmatched bases: 7. The germline V gene has CDR1 LNHDA and CDR2 SQIVND (reference sequence). The CDR3 has 15 amino acids. The CDR3 region has the DNA TGTGCCAGTAGCTTGACAGGGGTGTCGAACACTGAAGCTTTCTTT. This translates into CASSLTGVSNTEAFF.

The chain recombines TRBV11-2 with TRBJ2-7; 13 nucleotides match TRBD2. The CDR3 has 13 amino acids. Unmatched junction bases numbered 6, after V lost 5 bases and J lost 11 bases. CDR1 is SGHAT and CDR2 is FQNNGV in the germline V gene. CDR3 in DNA: TGTGCCAGCAGCCCAGGACTAGCGGGAGACAAGTACTTC. It is translated as CASSPGLAGDKYF.

The chain recombines TRBV15 with TRBJ2-1, with TRBD2 matching 11 bases. The CDR3 extends over 17 amino acids. Germline V gene sequence: CDR1 LNHNV, CDR2 YYDKDF (reference sequence). Trimming cost V 6 bases and J 7 bases; bases outside gene matches: 14. The CDR3 DNA reads as TGTGCCACCAGTAACACAAATAGCGGGAGGGCCTGGAATGAGCAGTTCTTC. Translation: CATSNTNSGRAWNEQFF.

The chain employs TRBV6-5 and TRBJ2-1; D remains ambiguous. The CDR3 length is 14 residues. The V and J ends lost 5 bases and 8 bases respectively, with 16 bases between them. Germline CDR1 reads MNHEY; CDR2 reads SVGAGI. The CDR3 spells CASSPRSSIDEQFF. In DNA form, the CDR3 reads TGTGCCAGCAGTCCAAGGTCTAGTATAGATGAGCAGTTCTTC.